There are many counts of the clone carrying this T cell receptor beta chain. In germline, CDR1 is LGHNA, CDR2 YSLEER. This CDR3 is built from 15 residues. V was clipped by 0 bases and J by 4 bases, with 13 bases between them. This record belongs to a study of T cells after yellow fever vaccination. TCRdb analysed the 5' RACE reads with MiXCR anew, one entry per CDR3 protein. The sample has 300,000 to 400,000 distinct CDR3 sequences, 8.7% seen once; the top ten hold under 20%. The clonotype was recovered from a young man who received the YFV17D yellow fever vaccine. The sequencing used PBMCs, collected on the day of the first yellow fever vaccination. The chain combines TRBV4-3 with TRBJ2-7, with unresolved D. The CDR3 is CASSQDSGPAYEQYF. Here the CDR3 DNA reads TGCGCCAGCAGCCAAGATTCGGGTCCCGCATACGAGCAGTACTTC.